Below are 24 T cell receptor beta chains sequenced from a single sample in a study of T cells expressing NK-cell markers. TCRdb re-called the 5' RACE reads and gives one entry per CDR3 protein, without DNA. The specimen's table records 500,000 to 700,000 distinct CDR3 sequences. The sequenced material came from blood T cells: a sorted CD56 or NKG2C T cell subset, CD4+ or CD8+ T cells, or bulk PBMC T cells (not recorded which). All receptors come from a man aged 18 to 29 in good health.

The chain links TRBV30 to TRBJ2-1; the TCRdb call, TRBD1, lacks DNA for checking. Germline V CDR1 and CDR2: GTSNPN, SVGIG (reference sequence). The CDR3 extends over 14 amino acids. The CDR3 sequence: CAWSNIQGYNEQFF. Filled out from reference TRBV30 and TRBJ2-1, the complete variable domain reads SQTIHQWPATLVQPVGSPLSLECTVEGTSNPNLYWYRQAAGRGLQLLFYSVGIGQISSEVPQNLSASRPQDRQFILSSKKLLLSDSGFYLCAWSNIQGYNEQFFGPGTRLTVL.

V and J are TRBV4-1 and TRBJ1-1; TCRdb names TRBD1, which stays unverified in the absence of DNA. Per germline, CDR1 MGHRA and CDR2 YSYEKL. The CDR3 is 14 residues long. CDR3 loop: CASSHQTGGTEAFF.

This chain uses TRBV10-3 with TRBJ1-2; TCRdb outputs TRBD1, but without DNA this stays unchecked. Germline V gene sequence: CDR1 ENHRY, CDR2 SYGVKD. This CDR3 spans 13 amino acids. CDR3 in amino acids: CATDDRANYGYTF.

The rearrangement links TRBV20-1 to TRBJ2-1; TCRdb outputs TRBD1, but without DNA this stays unchecked. Germline V gene lookup returns CDR1 DFQATT and CDR2 SNEGSKA (reference sequence). The length of the CDR3 is 13 residues. Here the CDR3 reads CSARGGSYNEQFF.

V and J are TRBV6-2 or TRBV6-3 and TRBJ2-7; the D call of TRBD1 rests on TCRdb alone, since no DNA is present to check it. CDR1 is MNHEY, CDR2 SVGEGT, per germline. The CDR3 has 16 amino acids. This CDR3 reads CASRTGTGSENYEQYF.

The chain joins TRBV6-5 to TRBJ2-3. The CDR3 spans 16 residues. The V gene's germline CDR1 is MNHEY and CDR2 SVGAGI. The chain's CDR3 is CASSYSKTSVSDTQYF.

The V and J genes are TRBV12-3 or TRBV12-4 and TRBJ1-2. The CDR3 loop spans 16 amino acids. CDR3 loop: CASSLRWTASNYGYTF.

The chain uses TRBV5-1 and TRBJ2-2; absent DNA, TCRdb's TRBD2 call cannot be checked. The CDR3 is 14 residues long. Germline values: CDR1 SGHRS, CDR2 YFSETQ. The CDR3 is CASSGLVLTGELFF.

The chain couples TRBV7-9 to TRBJ2-3. CDR1 and CDR2 from the germline V gene are SEHNR and FQNEAQ (reference sequence). The CDR3 sequence is 14 residues long. CDR3 sequence: CASSLQEYLGTQYF.

The V call is TRBV7-9, the J call TRBJ2-5; TCRdb calls TRBD1, which cannot be checked without DNA. The length of the CDR3 is 15 residues. Germline V gene sequence: CDR1 SEHNR, CDR2 FQNEAQ (reference sequence). CDR3 protein: CASSLEPVTGETQYF.

The gene calls are TRBV5-1 and TRBJ2-3; TCRdb designates TRBD2, a call that cannot be tested without DNA. Germline CDR1 and CDR2: SGHRS and YFSETQ. The CDR3 is made up of 17 amino acids. CDR3 in amino acids: CASSNKREWSGTDTQYF.

The gene calls are TRBV27 and TRBJ2-5; TCRdb designates TRBD1, a call that cannot be tested without DNA. Germline CDR1 reads MNHEY; CDR2 reads SMNVEV (reference sequence). The length of the CDR3 is 14 residues. The CDR3 region is CASRAQDPKETQYF.

V gene TRBV29-1 combines with J gene TRBJ2-7; TCRdb proposes TRBD2, but this gene call is untestable without DNA. The CDR3 sequence is 12 residues long. Germline CDR1 and CDR2: SQVTM and ANQGSEA. CDR3 residues: CSVEEGPREQYF.

This chain uses TRBV7-9 with TRBJ1-4; the D call of TRBD1 rests on TCRdb alone, since no DNA is present to check it. The CDR3 spans 12 residues. Germline CDR1 SEHNR, CDR2 FQNEAQ (reference sequence). Here the CDR3 reads CASSWADWKLFF.

This chain joins TRBV5-1 and TRBJ2-7. The CDR3 runs 13 residues. Germline-derived CDR1 and CDR2 are SGHRS and YFSETQ. The CDR3 is CASSLELFYEQYF.

V usage is TRBV5-1 and J usage is TRBJ2-3. Germline CDR1 SGHRS, CDR2 YFSETQ. The CDR3 is made up of 15 amino acids. The chain's CDR3 is CASSPSGASTDTQYF.

This chain uses TRBV12-3 or TRBV12-4 with TRBJ2-1. This CDR3 is 13 amino acids long. The CDR3 protein is CASRLAGDIEQFF.

The chain links TRBV20-1 to TRBJ2-1; TCRdb reports TRBD2, a call that lacks DNA to check it against. Germline V lookup: CDR1 DFQATT, CDR2 SNEGSKA (reference sequence). The CDR3 is made up of 15 amino acids. This CDR3 reads CSASGTSGSPEEQFF.

This chain joins TRBV29-1 and TRBJ2-3. Germline assignment: CDR1 SQVTM and CDR2 ANQGSEA. The CDR3 is made up of 13 amino acids. The CDR3 sequence is CSGLDTGTDTQYF.

The chain links TRBV7-9 to TRBJ2-1; TCRdb's D call, TRBD2, is unchecked because there is no DNA. The CDR3 is made up of 15 amino acids. The germline CDR1 and CDR2 sequences are SEHNR and FQNEAQ (reference sequence). The CDR3 spells CASSLRAGLYNEQFF. Filled out from reference TRBV7-9 and TRBJ2-1, the complete variable domain reads DTGVSQNPRHKITKRGQNVTFRCDPISEHNRLYWYRQTLGQGPEFLTYFQNEAQLEKSRLLSDRFSAERPKGSFSTLEIQRTEQGDSAMYLCASSLRAGLYNEQFFGPGTRLTVL.

This rearrangement joins TRBV4-3 to TRBJ1-1; the D gene TCRdb calls, TRBD1, cannot be checked with no DNA. The length of the CDR3 is 14 residues. The germline V gene has CDR1 LGHNA and CDR2 YSLEER. The CDR3 protein is CASSQDGTGGEAFF.

The rearrangement uses TRBV6-6 and TRBJ1-1. Germline assignment: CDR1 MNHNY and CDR2 SVGAGI (reference sequence). CDR3 length: 13 residues. The CDR3 here is CASSRRQNTEAFF.

This chain joins TRBV7-2 and TRBJ1-1; TCRdb reports TRBD1, a call that lacks DNA to check it against. The germline V gene encodes CDR1 SGHTA and CDR2 FQGNSA. The length of the CDR3 is 17 residues. The CDR3 reads CASTHERGQGMNTEAFF.

This rearrangement joins TRBV11-3 to TRBJ1-6. In germline, CDR1 is SGHNT, CDR2 YENEEA. This CDR3 is built from 13 residues. The CDR3 sequence: CASSFRYDSPLHF. Supplemented by reference TRBV11-3 and TRBJ1-6, the full variable domain reads EAGVVQSPRYKIIEKKQPVAFWCNPISGHNTLYWYLQNLGQGPELLIRYENEEAVDDSQLPKDRFSAERLKGVDSTLKIQPAELGDSAVYLCASSFRYDSPLHFGNGTRLTVT.